The source of this TCR beta chain is a study of blood T cells in healthy people across ages. Notes on this clonotype: Antigen: not known.

Study-wide results and limits: Correlation between TCR beta diversity and naive T cell percentage was strong.

A J-beta primer mix and a sample-barcoded 5' primer were used in a second PCR of roughly 6 to 12 cycles. A template-switch adaptor with 12 random nucleotides tagged each cDNA molecule. TCRdb reprocessed the 5' RACE reads with MiXCR, giving one entry per CDR3 protein. The profile shows just under 750,000 distinct CDR3 sequences, 20% to 25% of them singletons. The CDR3 sequence is 13 residues long. CDR1 is ENHRY, CDR2 SYGVKD, per germline. Trimming cost V 4 bases and J 7 bases, with 14 bases left between them. The genes are TRBV10-3 and TRBJ2-7; maybe TRBD1 (6 bases). Material for sequencing was blood. This sequence originates from a man aged 65 to 79 in good health. The CDR3: CAISGGQGGEQYF. In nucleotides, the CDR3 is TGTGCCATCAGTGGGGGGCAGGGCGGGGAGCAGTACTTC.